These 21 T cell receptor beta chains originate from one sample sequenced in a study of blood T cell repertoires in COVID-19. TCRdb keeps only in-frame clones here, not all; method: immunoSEQ multiplex PCR. The sample has approximately 130,000 clones; approximately 90% are singletons. Specimen: peripheral blood. These receptors all stem from a man in his fifties or sixties with acute or convalescent COVID-19.

CDR3 coding DNA: TGTGCCAGCAGTATTACTAGGGGACAGGGGCCCTACAATGAGCAGTTCTTC. Amino acid sequence: CASSITRGQGPYNEQFF. This sequence joins TRBV27 and TRBJ2-1; 10 bases align to TRBD1. The CDR3 loop spans 17 amino acids. Germline V lookup: CDR1 MNHEY, CDR2 SMNVEV (reference sequence). With 5 bases clipped from V and 2 bases from J, the junction kept 9 bases outside the gene matches.

The CDR3 spells CASSTRGGDTQYF. DNA of the CDR3: TGTGCCAGCAGTACCCGGGGGGGGGATACGCAGTATTTT. This chain connects TRBV12-3 or TRBV12-4 to TRBJ2-3, with 8 bases matching TRBD2. J was trimmed by 6 bases and V by 5 bases; bases with no gene match: 4. There are 13 residues in the CDR3.

The sample holds one count of this clone. CDR3: CASSVSGTGGSGNTIYF. CDR3 nucleotides: TGCGCCAGCAGCGTCTCCGGGACAGGCGGCTCTGGAAACACCATATATTTT. V gene TRBV5-1 combines with J gene TRBJ1-3, with 8 bases that match TRBD1. The germline V gene encodes CDR1 SGHRS and CDR2 YFSETQ. The CDR3 length is 17 residues. With V trimmed by 4 bases and J by 0 bases, 9 bases remained unmatched. Filled out from reference TRBV5-1 and TRBJ1-3, the complete variable domain reads KAGVTQTPRYLIKTRGQQVTLSCSPISGHRSVSWYQQTPGQGLQFLFEYFSETQRNKGNFPGRFSGRQFSNSRSEMNVSTLELGDSALYLCASSVSGTGGSGNTIYFGEGSWLTVV.

For the CDR3, the DNA is TGTGCCAGCAGTTTTCCTAGCGGGAGGGCCGACACCGGGGAGCTGTTTTTT. Translating gives CASSFPSGRADTGELFF. This chain uses TRBV27 with TRBJ2-2, with TRBD2 matching 12 bases. V was clipped by 3 bases and J by 3 bases; unmatched bases: 5. CDR3 size: 17 residues. Germline V gives CDR1 MNHEY, CDR2 SMNVEV (reference sequence).

V usage is TRBV6-5 and J usage is TRBJ1-1, with D perhaps TRBD1 (5 bases). The germline CDR1 and CDR2 sequences are MNHEY and SVGAGI. Trimming removed 0 bases at V and 4 bases at J, with 9 bases between. The CDR3 extends over 14 amino acids. The CDR3 coding sequence is TGTGCCAGCAGTTACTCGGGGGGGATCACTGAAGCTTTCTTT. It codes for CASSYSGGITEAFF.

This chain links TRBV10-3 with TRBJ1-3, with 8 bases matching TRBD1. The CDR3 runs to 14 residues. Trimming at V came to 3 bases and at J to 2 bases, leaving 0 bases not matched to a gene. Germline lookup yields CDR1 ENHRY and CDR2 SYGVKD. The CDR3 sequence is CAISEQGAGNTIYF. CDR3 sequence (DNA): TGTGCCATCAGTGAACAGGGGGCTGGAAACACCATATATTTT.

On this clone itself: Compared with germline, one end of the junction differs, possibly owing to a read error. The V gene is TRBV18, the J gene TRBJ1-2; maybe TRBD1 (5 bases). The germline CDR1 and CDR2 sequences are KGHSH and LQKENI. The CDR3 loop spans 15 amino acids. CDR3 protein: CASSTPDRPLTGYTF. Here the CDR3 DNA reads TGTGCCAGCTCAACACCTGACAGACCTCTTACAGGCTACACCTTC.

This chain connects TRBV19 to TRBJ1-1, with D perhaps matching TRBD1 (5 bases). V shed 5 bases and J shed 11 bases, with 21 bases lying between them. Germline V gene sequence: CDR1 LNHDA, CDR2 SQIVND (reference sequence). The CDR3 contains 14 residues. The CDR3, as DNA: TGTGCCAGTAGTGTCCCTCTAGGGGAGGGTAAGGCTTTCTTT. Encoded protein: CASSVPLGEGKAFF.

This chain uses TRBV19 with TRBJ1-2, with 7 bases fitting TRBD1. The germline CDR1 and CDR2 sequences are LNHDA and SQIVND (reference sequence). The CDR3 spans 14 residues. The V segment lost 3 bases and the J segment 8 bases; nucleotides outside the gene matches: 9. The CDR3 nucleotides are TGTGCCAGTAGTATGGAACGGGACAGAAGCGGCTACACCTTC. Protein product: CASSMERDRSGYTF.

As DNA, the CDR3 is TGTGCCACCAGCGAGGGACTAGCGGCATACAATGAGCAGTTCTTC. Translated: CATSEGLAAYNEQFF. This sequence joins TRBV15 and TRBJ2-1; 11 bases are shared with TRBD2. Per the germline V gene, CDR1 is LNHNV and CDR2 is YYDKDF (reference sequence). The V gene end was trimmed by 5 bases and the J gene end by 4 bases; junction bases not matched to a gene: 4. This CDR3 comprises 15 residues. Drawing the rest from reference TRBV15 and TRBJ2-1, the complete variable domain is DAMVIQNPRYQVTQFGKPVTLSCSQTLNHNVMYWYQQKSSQAPKLLFHYYDKDFNNEADTPDNFQSRRPNTSFCFLDIRSPGLGDTAMYLCATSEGLAAYNEQFFGPGTRLTVL.

The V gene is TRBV30, the J gene TRBJ1-1; no reliable D call. This CDR3 has 12 residues. V dropped 2 bases and J dropped 1 base, with 5 bases sitting between them. Germline V CDR1 and CDR2: GTSNPN, SVGIG (reference sequence). The CDR3 sequence is CAWSSQNTEAFF. The CDR3 DNA reads TGTGCCTGGAGTTCACAGAACACTGAAGCTTTCTTT.

The chain uses TRBV24-1 and TRBJ1-1, with D perhaps TRBD1 (5 bases). Trimming took off 3 bases at V and 1 base at J, with 11 bases between the two ends. The CDR3 is made up of 15 amino acids. Germline assignment: CDR1 KGHDR and CDR2 SFDVKD. The CDR3 sequence: CATSDPRAANTEAFF. CDR3 coding DNA: TGTGCCACCAGTGATCCCAGGGCAGCGAACACTGAAGCTTTCTTT.

This rearrangement joins TRBV7-2 to TRBJ2-7; TRBD1 aligns across 7 bases. The CDR3 sequence is 15 residues long. V trimming: 5 bases; J trimming: 2 bases; junction bases outside the gene matches: 9. The germline V gene has CDR1 SGHTA and CDR2 FQGNSA. The CDR3 DNA is TGTGCCAGCAGCCCGGGAAGACAGGGCCCCTACGAGCAGTACTTC. This codes for CASSPGRQGPYEQYF.

V is TRBV10-3 and J is TRBJ1-1; D not certain. Germline CDR1 ENHRY, CDR2 SYGVKD. CDR3 length equals 13 residues. V was trimmed by 4 bases and J by 3 bases, leaving 9 bases between them. The CDR3 spells CAISGTDDTEAFF. The CDR3 coding sequence is TGTGCCATCAGTGGTACAGATGACACTGAAGCTTTCTTT.

The chain recombines TRBV7-9 with TRBJ1-4, with D possibly matching TRBD1 (5 bases). Germline V gene data show CDR1 as SEHNR and CDR2 as FQNEAQ (reference sequence). Trimming stripped 1 base from V and 0 bases from J, with 9 bases between. The CDR3 is 16 amino acids. The CDR3 region has the DNA TGTGCCAGCAGCTTAGGACAGTCAGCAACTAATGAAAAACTGTTTTTT. It is translated as CASSLGQSATNEKLFF.

This clone showed up just once. V usage is TRBV2 and J usage is TRBJ1-1; D is unresolved. Germline values: CDR1 SNHLY, CDR2 FYNNEI. The CDR3 length is 15 residues. Trimming left V 5 bases short and J 4 bases short, with 17 bases between. CDR3 nucleotides: TGTGCCAGCAGTCGAAGAGGGTATAAGGGCACTGAAGCTTTCTTT. It encodes CASSRRGYKGTEAFF.

The V call is TRBV7-9, the J call TRBJ2-3, with TRBD2 as a possible D gene (5 bases). This CDR3 is 12 amino acids long. The V and J ends lost 5 bases and 9 bases respectively, with 12 bases between them. The germline V gene encodes CDR1 SEHNR and CDR2 FQNEAQ (reference sequence). The CDR3: CASSPGGRTQYF. The CDR3 nucleotides are TGTGCCAGCAGCCCCGGAGGCCGAACGCAGTATTTT.

The chain uses TRBV3-1 (or the pseudogene TRBV3-2) and TRBJ2-7; TRBD1 matches at 7 bases. Per germline, CDR1 LGHDT and CDR2 YNNKEL (reference sequence). The CDR3 contains 16 residues. V lost 3 bases to trimming and J lost 5 bases; unmatched junction nucleotides: 13. The CDR3 loop is CASSQGPGGTFNEQYF. The CDR3 DNA sequence: TGTGCCAGCAGCCAGGGGCCAGGGGGAACATTTAACGAGCAGTACTTC.

This sequence joins TRBV25-1 and TRBJ1-6; no definite D call. The CDR3 is 14 amino acids. Germline CDR1 reads MGHDK; CDR2 reads SYGVNS. With 7 bases removed from V and 0 bases from J, the gap between germline ends came to 7 bases. CDR3 coding DNA: TGTGCCAGCAACCCGGGCTCCTATAATTCACCCCTCCACTTT. Its protein is CASNPGSYNSPLHF.

J is TRBJ2-2 and V is TRBV11-2; D perhaps matches TRBD2 (6 bases). Per the germline V gene, CDR1 is SGHAT and CDR2 is FQNNGV. The CDR3 consists of 15 residues. Trimming took off 6 bases at V and 2 bases at J, with 13 bases between the two ends. The CDR3 spells CASRFSGANTGELFF. CDR3 DNA sequence: TGTGCCAGCAGATTTAGCGGAGCAAACACCGGGGAGCTGTTTTTT.

This chain joins TRBV6-5 and TRBJ1-2; no reliable D call. The CDR3 extends over 14 amino acids. Germline CDR1 and CDR2: MNHEY and SVGAGI. V dropped 5 bases and J dropped 2 bases, with 12 bases sitting between them. CDR3 sequence: CASSTSSSNYGYTF. Written as DNA, the CDR3 is TGTGCCAGCAGTACAAGTTCCTCGAACTATGGCTACACCTTC.